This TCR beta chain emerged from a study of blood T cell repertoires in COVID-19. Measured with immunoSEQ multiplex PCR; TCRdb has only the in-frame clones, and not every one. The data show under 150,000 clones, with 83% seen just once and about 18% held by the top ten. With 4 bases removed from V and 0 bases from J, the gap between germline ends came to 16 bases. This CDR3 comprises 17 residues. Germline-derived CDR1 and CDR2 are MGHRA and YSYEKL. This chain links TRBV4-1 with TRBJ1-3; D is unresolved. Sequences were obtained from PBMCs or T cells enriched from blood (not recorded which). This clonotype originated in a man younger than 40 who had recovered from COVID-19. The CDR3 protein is CASSPDRGLSSGNTIYF. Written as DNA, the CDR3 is TGCGCCAGCAGCCCTGACCGAGGGCTAAGCTCTGGAAACACCATATATTTT.